Listed below are T cell receptor beta chains from one sample, sequenced in a study of blood T cell repertoires in COVID-19. TCRdb's copy holds only in-frame clones and misses some; the assay was immunoSEQ multiplex PCR. Here the sample spans 200,000 to 300,000 clones, 87% being singletons. Sequencing used peripheral blood. The source is a man in his fifties or sixties who had recovered from COVID-19. Both conserved end residues are part of each CDR3. The D gene is left open where the match is weak. The size of a clone is reported for some rows only, either as once, few or many, or as a class for expanded clones.

v_call	d_call	clone_size	j_call	cdr3_nt	cdr3_aa
TRBV5-1	TRBD2	NA	TRBJ2-3	TGCGCCAGCAGCCCGTATAGCGGGGGGGCGTCAGATACGCAGTATTTT	CASSPYSGGASDTQYF
TRBV13	NA	NA	TRBJ2-6	TGTGCCAGCAGCCCGCATTCGACAGGAGTCTCTGGGGCCAACGTCCTGACTTTC	CASSPHSTGVSGANVLTF
TRBV6-2/TRBV6-3	NA	once	TRBJ1-1	TGTGCCAGCAGCCAGAACCATGGCGGAGTGAACACTGAAGCTTTCTTT	CASSQNHGGVNTEAFF
TRBV10-2	TRBD1	NA	TRBJ2-1	TGCGCCAGCAGTGTCCCCGGGACAGTTTACAATGAGCAGTTCTTC	CASSVPGTVYNEQFF
TRBV6-6	NA	NA	TRBJ1-2	TGTGCCAGCAGTTACAACACACAGTTGATTAACTATGGCTACACCTTC	CASSYNTQLINYGYTF
TRBV5-1	NA	NA	TRBJ2-1	TGCGCCAGCAGCTTGGGAGGCAATGAGCAGTTCTTC	CASSLGGNEQFF
TRBV6-5	TRBD1	NA	TRBJ2-1	TGTGCCAGCAGTTACTCCGGGACAGGAATTCACAATGAGCAGTTCTTC	CASSYSGTGIHNEQFF
TRBV29-1	TRBD1	NA	TRBJ2-5	TGCAGCGTAATTCCACAGGGGCGTCAAGAGACCCAGTACTTC	CSVIPQGRQETQYF
TRBV5-1	TRBD2	NA	TRBJ2-5	TGCGCCAGCAGCACTCTGGGGGGGGGTCGGGAGACCCAGTACTTC	CASSTLGGGRETQYF
TRBV4-1	TRBD1	NA	TRBJ1-5	TGCGCCAGCAGCCAAGACAGGGGGACAAATCAGCCCCAGCATTTT	CASSQDRGTNQPQHF
TRBV30	NA	NA	TRBJ1-2	TGTGCCTGGAGTGGACCCCCAGGGGGCTACACCTTC	CAWSGPPGGYTF
TRBV2	NA	NA	TRBJ1-4	TGTGCCAGCAGCCCGAGGCGGTTTGAAAAACTGTTTTTT	CASSPRRFEKLFF
TRBV11-3	TRBD2	NA	TRBJ2-2	TGTGCCAGCAGCTCGGGTGGCGGGGGGTCGAACACCGGGGAGCTGTTTTTT	CASSSGGGGSNTGELFF
TRBV7-9	NA	NA	TRBJ2-3	TGTGCCAGCAGCTTAGCTCGGGTTACAGATACGCAGTATTTT	CASSLARVTDTQYF
TRBV24-1	NA	once	TRBJ2-2	TGTGCCACCAGTGAAGGGGTCCACCCCGGGGAGCTGTTTTTT	CATSEGVHPGELFF
TRBV6-4	NA	NA	TRBJ1-2	TGTGCCAGCAGTGAAGGGGAATTATGTATTGGCTACACCTTC	CASSEGELCIGYTF
TRBV12-3/TRBV12-4	NA	NA	TRBJ2-2	TGTGCCAGCAGCCTTCAGTCCCCCGGGGAGCTGTTTTTT	CASSLQSPGELFF
TRBV6-5	TRBD1	NA	TRBJ1-5	TGTGCCAGCAGGCGACCGGGACAGGGGGCTCAGCCCCAGCATTTT	CASRRPGQGAQPQHF
TRBV6-5	TRBD1	NA	TRBJ1-4	TGTGCCAGCAGTTACGATGGACAGGGTGGTGAAAAACTGTTTTTT	CASSYDGQGGEKLFF
TRBV11-2	NA	NA	TRBJ2-2	TGTGCCAGCAGCTTAGACAGGAACACCGGGGAGCTGTTTTTT	CASSLDRNTGELFF
TRBV30	NA	NA	TRBJ2-3	TGTGCCTGGAGTGTTGCAGGCCTCACAGATACGCAGTATTTT	CAWSVAGLTDTQYF
TRBV14	NA	NA	TRBJ2-4	TGTGCCAGCAGCCAAGGGCTCCCCATCAAAAACATTCAGTACTTC	CASSQGLPIKNIQYF